This T cell receptor (beta chain) was retrieved from a study of T cell responses to AZD1222 COVID-19 vaccine. TCRdb's copy holds only in-frame clones and misses some; the assay was immunoSEQ multiplex PCR. The sample comprises some 100,000 clones, about 87% of which are singletons, and approximately 12% rests with the top ten. Study results and caveats: Clonal diversity may have been underestimated in mostly white British donors. There were repertoire samples only from the period after the peak T cell response.

As concerns this clone: Antigen specificity is unknown.

CDR1 is KGHSH and CDR2 is LQKENI in the germline V gene. This CDR3 has 15 amino acids. V was clipped by 5 bases and J by 1 base; unmatched bases: 4. The TCR was taken from an adult in good health. Sample: peripheral blood, taken on day 0 of AZD1222 vaccination. The chain carries TRBV18 and TRBJ2-2, with 7 nucleotides matching TRBD1. The CDR3 sequence is CASSVDRVNTGELFF. The CDR3 DNA reads TGTGCCAGCTCAGTCGACAGGGTGAACACCGGGGAGCTGTTTTTT.